This passage covers 13 T cell receptor beta chains from one sample sequenced in a study of blood T cells in healthy people across ages. With a J-beta primer mix and a sample-barcoded 5' primer, a second PCR ran about 6 to 11 cycles. TCRdb reprocessed the 5' RACE reads via MiXCR and lists one record per CDR3 protein. This table has 1.5 million to 2 million distinct CDR3 sequences, roughly 27% appearing once. Material: blood. The receptors were sampled from a woman in her twenties or thirties in good health.

This clonotype was seen ten or more times. The chain recombines TRBV4-1 with TRBJ2-4, with D possibly being TRBD1 (6 bases). Looked up from germline, CDR1 is MGHRA and CDR2 is YSYEKL. The V end was cut by 0 bases, the J end by 2 bases, with 14 bases between. CDR3 length equals 17 residues. The CDR3 nucleotides are TGCGCCAGCAGCCAAGATCCCACAGGGAACACCAAAAACATTCAGTACTTC. Translation: CASSQDPTGNTKNIQYF.

At least ten counts were recorded for this clonotype. The gene calls are TRBV5-1 and TRBJ2-1; TRBD2 matches at 9 bases. V was pared by 4 bases and J by 5 bases, with 10 bases of the junction left unmatched. Germline V gene data show CDR1 as SGHRS and CDR2 as YFSETQ. The CDR3 loop spans 16 amino acids. CDR3 nucleotides: TGCGCCAGCAGCCTCCCAACGACTAGCGGAAACAATGAGCAGTTCTTC. This translates into CASSLPTTSGNNEQFF.

The CDR3: CSVRTGGQETQYF. CDR3 DNA sequence: TGCAGCGTTCGGACAGGGGGGCAAGAGACCCAGTACTTC. The rearrangement uses TRBV29-1 and TRBJ2-5; 10 nucleotides line up with TRBD1. Trimming at V came to 5 bases and at J to 2 bases, leaving 2 bases not matched to a gene. Germline values: CDR1 SQVTM, CDR2 ANQGSEA. This CDR3 has 13 residues.

This clonotype was observed at least ten times. The rearrangement uses TRBV6-5 and TRBJ2-7; no clear D gene. CDR1 is MNHEY, CDR2 SVGAGI, per germline. With 4 bases removed from V and 0 bases from J, the gap between germline ends came to 4 bases. The CDR3 length is 12 residues. CDR3 region: CASSWNSYEQYF. For the CDR3, the DNA is TGTGCCAGCAGTTGGAACTCCTACGAGCAGTACTTC.

The CDR3 protein is CASSEWRVDGYTF. The CDR3 DNA reads as TGTGCCAGCAGTGAATGGAGGGTTGATGGCTACACCTTC. The chain links TRBV2 to TRBJ1-2; D remains unclear. V was shortened by 2 bases and J by 6 bases, with 10 bases between the two germline ends. Germline CDR1 SNHLY, CDR2 FYNNEI. CDR3 length equals 13 residues.

The table lists this clonotype with many counts. As DNA, the CDR3 is TGCAGCGCAGGGGGACTAGCGGGGGGTAATGAGCAGTTCTTC. It yields the protein CSAGGLAGGNEQFF. J is TRBJ2-1 and V is TRBV29-1; TRBD2 matches at 15 bases. Trimming at V came to 7 bases and at J to 7 bases, leaving 5 bases not matched to a gene. The CDR3 is 14 residues long. Germline CDR1 and CDR2: SQVTM and ANQGSEA.

The rearrangement uses TRBV20-1 and TRBJ2-3; 11 bases are shared with TRBD2. Germline-derived CDR1 and CDR2 are DFQATT and SNEGSKA (reference sequence). The CDR3 extends over 14 amino acids. The V segment lost 6 bases and the J segment 5 bases; nucleotides outside the gene matches: 7. The CDR3 DNA is TGCAGTGCCCTGACTAGCGGGATACAAGATACGCAGTATTTT. This encodes CSALTSGIQDTQYF.

The chain uses TRBV2 and TRBJ1-2; D possibly corresponds to TRBD1 (6 bases). There are 15 residues in the CDR3. V was cut by 6 bases and J by 4 bases, with 18 bases left in between. CDR1 and CDR2 from the germline V gene are SNHLY and FYNNEI. The CDR3 sequence: CASRDFRGIAYGYTF. The CDR3 coding sequence is TGTGCCAGCAGGGACTTCAGGGGTATCGCCTATGGCTACACCTTC.

This chain links TRBV6-1 with TRBJ2-3; 7 nucleotides align to TRBD1. Germline V gene data show CDR1 as MNHNS and CDR2 as SASEGT. The CDR3 is made up of 14 amino acids. Trimming took 3 bases from V and 4 from J; bases not matched to a gene: 4. Written as DNA, the CDR3 is TGTGCCAGCAGTGAGCGACAGGGCCCAGATACGCAGTATTTT. Translation gives CASSERQGPDTQYF.

This clonotype was seen only a few times. This may come from a read error, since a much larger clone is one base off. The chain links TRBV5-1 to TRBJ2-5; D uncertain. The CDR3 is made up of 13 amino acids. Germline V lookup: CDR1 SGHRS, CDR2 YFSETQ. In nucleotides, the CDR3 is TGCGCCAGCAGCCCCAAGCTCCAAGAGGCCCAGTACTTC. This encodes CASSPKLQEAQYF.

V usage is TRBV7-2 and J usage is TRBJ1-4, with no clear D. Trimming left V 5 bases short and J 4 bases short, with 17 bases between. The CDR3 sequence is 16 residues long. CDR1 is SGHTA, CDR2 FQGNSA, per germline. CDR3 DNA sequence: TGTGCCAGCAGCCAACCGGCGAGCAAACTTAATGAAAAACTGTTTTTT. Translating gives CASSQPASKLNEKLFF.

The genes are TRBV5-1 and TRBJ2-1; D remains ambiguous. V shed 1 base and J shed 7 bases, with 15 bases lying between them. In germline, CDR1 is SGHRS, CDR2 YFSETQ. CDR3 length equals 15 residues. The CDR3 bases are TGCGCCAGCAGCTTGTATCCCCTCCCAGGAAATGAGCAGTTCTTC. Translated, it gives CASSLYPLPGNEQFF.

As concerns this clonotype: This clone may be a read error of a much larger clone one base away. The gene calls are TRBV6-2 or TRBV6-3 and TRBJ2-6, with D possibly matching TRBD1 (6 bases). CDR3 length: 19 amino acids. Germline values: CDR1 MNHEY, CDR2 SVGEGT. The CDR3 DNA reads TGTGCCCGCAGTTTGCCTCCCCGCGACAGGCCCCCTGTGGCCAACGTCCTGACTTTC. Protein: CARSLPPRDRPPVANVLTF.